These T cell receptor beta chains were read from a single sample in a study of T cell responses to AZD1222 COVID-19 vaccine. Libraries were prepared by immunoSEQ multiplex PCR; TCRdb keeps only in-frame clonotypes and omits some of them. The table shows roughly 70,000 clones, with about four fifths occurring only once. This specimen consisted of peripheral blood, obtained 28 days after the second AZD1222 dose. Receptors were obtained from an adult who received the AZD1222 COVID-19 vaccine. Both conserved end residues are part of each CDR3. The D gene is left open where the match is weak. For some rows the clone size is stated as once, few or many, or as a class when expanded; others skip it.

j_call: TRBJ1-1
clone_size: once
d_call: NA
v_call: TRBV7-9
cdr3_nt: TGTGCCAGCAGCAAAGAACCGGCGATCTCGTCTTTCTTT
cdr3_aa: CASSKEPAISSFF

j_call: TRBJ2-2
clone_size: few
d_call: TRBD2
v_call: TRBV10-3
cdr3_nt: TGTGCCATCAGTGAGTCTTTCCCTGCAGCGGGGGGAAACACCGGGGAGCTGTTTTTT
cdr3_aa: CAISESFPAAGGNTGELFF

j_call: TRBJ2-6
clone_size: NA
d_call: NA
v_call: TRBV2
cdr3_nt: TGTGCCAGCAAAACAGGGTCTGGGGCCAACGTCCTGACTTTC
cdr3_aa: CASKTGSGANVLTF

j_call: TRBJ1-1
clone_size: NA
d_call: NA
v_call: TRBV6-5
cdr3_nt: TGTGCCAGCAGTAGAACAGGGTTTTACACTGAAGCTTTCTTT
cdr3_aa: CASSRTGFYTEAFF

j_call: TRBJ2-5
clone_size: few
d_call: NA
v_call: TRBV6-5
cdr3_nt: TGTGCCAGCAGTAACCTGGAGGCCCAGTACTTC
cdr3_aa: CASSNLEAQYF

j_call: TRBJ1-6
clone_size: NA
d_call: TRBD1
v_call: TRBV5-1
cdr3_nt: TGCGCCAGCAGCTTGGTCGTAGCAGGGGGGGATTCACCCCTCCACTTT
cdr3_aa: CASSLVVAGGDSPLHF

j_call: TRBJ1-2
clone_size: NA
d_call: NA
v_call: TRBV2
cdr3_nt: TGTGCTATCCGGAGAGACGGGGGTGGGAATGGCTACACCTTC
cdr3_aa: CAIRRDGGGNGYTF

j_call: TRBJ1-5
clone_size: NA
d_call: TRBD1
v_call: TRBV28
cdr3_nt: TGTGCCAGCAGTTTAATAGGGGGCTGGCAGCCCCAGCATTTT
cdr3_aa: CASSLIGGWQPQHF

j_call: TRBJ2-1
clone_size: NA
d_call: TRBD1
v_call: TRBV5-1
cdr3_nt: TGCGCCAGCAGCAGTGGACAGGTCAACTCCTACAATGAGCAGTTCTTC
cdr3_aa: CASSSGQVNSYNEQFF

j_call: TRBJ1-3
clone_size: NA
d_call: NA
v_call: TRBV5-1
cdr3_nt: TGCGCCAGCAGCGCGGACGAAAACTCTGGAAACACCATATATTTT
cdr3_aa: CASSADENSGNTIYF

j_call: TRBJ1-1
clone_size: NA
d_call: NA
v_call: TRBV4-2
cdr3_nt: TGTGCCAGCAGCCAAGCTTTGGTGTTGAACACTGAAGCTTTCTTT
cdr3_aa: CASSQALVLNTEAFF

j_call: TRBJ2-7
clone_size: NA
d_call: TRBD1
v_call: TRBV19
cdr3_nt: TGTGCCAGTAGTATGGGACAGGGGGCTTGGCAGTACTTC
cdr3_aa: CASSMGQGAWQYF

j_call: TRBJ2-6
clone_size: NA
d_call: NA
v_call: TRBV5-6
cdr3_nt: TGTGCCAGCAGCTACGGGTCGGCGGGGGCCAACGTCCTGACTTTC
cdr3_aa: CASSYGSAGANVLTF

j_call: TRBJ1-6
clone_size: NA
d_call: TRBD1
v_call: TRBV18
cdr3_nt: TGTGCCAGCTCAGGACAGGCGAATTCACCCCTCCACTTT
cdr3_aa: CASSGQANSPLHF

j_call: TRBJ1-5
clone_size: NA
d_call: NA
v_call: TRBV4-1
cdr3_nt: TGCGCCAGCAGCCATGCTGAGGGGGAGCAGCCCCAGCATTTT
cdr3_aa: CASSHAEGEQPQHF

j_call: TRBJ2-3
clone_size: NA
d_call: NA
v_call: TRBV3-1/TRBV3-2
cdr3_nt: TGTGCCAGCAGCAAAGAGATAACAGATACGCAGTATTTT
cdr3_aa: CASSKEITDTQYF

j_call: TRBJ1-5
clone_size: NA
d_call: NA
v_call: TRBV28
cdr3_nt: TGTGCCAGCAGCCTTCCTTCACGCGGACCCCAGCATTTT
cdr3_aa: CASSLPSRGPQHF

j_call: TRBJ1-5
clone_size: once
d_call: NA
v_call: TRBV30
cdr3_nt: TGTGCCTGGACCAAGACAGGCCTTCGGGGGCCCCAGCATTTT
cdr3_aa: CAWTKTGLRGPQHF

j_call: TRBJ1-1
clone_size: NA
d_call: NA
v_call: TRBV24-1
cdr3_nt: TGTGCCACACTGTACGGGGAGAACACTGAAGCTTTCTTT
cdr3_aa: CATLYGENTEAFF

j_call: TRBJ1-1
clone_size: NA
d_call: NA
v_call: TRBV29-1
cdr3_nt: TGCAGCGTTGGGAGGGGGGACACTGAAGCTTTCTTT
cdr3_aa: CSVGRGDTEAFF

j_call: TRBJ1-4
clone_size: NA
d_call: NA
v_call: TRBV18
cdr3_nt: TGTGCCAGCTCAGAGGCAGGGACTGAAAAACTGTTTTTT
cdr3_aa: CASSEAGTEKLFF

j_call: TRBJ2-3
clone_size: once
d_call: NA
v_call: TRBV11-2
cdr3_nt: TGTGCCAGCAGCTTAGAAGGGACTGTCGGCAATACGCAGTATTTT
cdr3_aa: CASSLEGTVGNTQYF

j_call: TRBJ1-1
clone_size: NA
d_call: NA
v_call: TRBV5-1
cdr3_nt: TGCGCCAGCAGCTTGGTGGGTACAAACACTGAAGCTTTCTTT
cdr3_aa: CASSLVGTNTEAFF

j_call: TRBJ2-7
clone_size: NA
d_call: NA
v_call: TRBV14
cdr3_nt: TGTGCCAGCAGCCAAGGGGCAGCAACTGGTGAGCAGTACTTC
cdr3_aa: CASSQGAATGEQYF

j_call: TRBJ2-1
clone_size: NA
d_call: TRBD2
v_call: TRBV9
cdr3_nt: TGTGCCAGCACACCTAGACTTTCTAGCGGGGGCCCTTCGGATGAGCAGTTCTTC
cdr3_aa: CASTPRLSSGGPSDEQFF

j_call: TRBJ1-6
clone_size: NA
d_call: NA
v_call: TRBV30
cdr3_nt: TGTGCCTGGACCTTGGGGTCAGGCCCCCTCCACTTT
cdr3_aa: CAWTLGSGPLHF

j_call: TRBJ2-1
clone_size: NA
d_call: TRBD2
v_call: TRBV9
cdr3_nt: TGTGCCAGCAGCCTCGGACTAGCGGGGGCCGCGAGCTCCTACAATGAGCAGTTCTTC
cdr3_aa: CASSLGLAGAASSYNEQFF

j_call: TRBJ2-5
clone_size: NA
d_call: NA
v_call: TRBV11-3
cdr3_nt: TGTGCCAGCAGCACTAGGGGGGACCAAGAGACCCAGTACTTC
cdr3_aa: CASSTRGDQETQYF